Included here is one T cell receptor beta chain sequence, with context. The data belong to a study of T cell responses to AZD1222 COVID-19 vaccine. The table came from immunoSEQ multiplex PCR; TCRdb's copy has only in-frame clones and leaves some out. The sample includes over 150,000 clones, roughly 92% of them seen just once. V shed 6 bases and J 1 base; nucleotides not matched to a gene: 22. The CDR3 has 22 residues. Germline V gene sequence: CDR1 WSHSY, CDR2 SAAADI. The receptor comes from an adult in good health. This rearrangement joins TRBV10-2 to TRBJ2-2; TRBD2 matches 11 bases. The sample in question was peripheral blood, obtained on day 0 of AZD1222 vaccination. The CDR3 nucleotides read TGCGCCAGCAGCAAAGCCCCCTTTCGACTAGCGGGGAGAACACAGAACACCGGGGAGCTGTTTTTT. Amino acids: CASSKAPFRLAGRTQNTGELFF.